Below, 16 T cell receptor beta chains from the same sample are listed, as sequenced in a study of blood T cell repertoires in COVID-19. Using immunoSEQ multiplex PCR, the repertoire was profiled, and TCRdb retains in-frame clones only, with some absent. The sample lists roughly 120,000 clones, 90% occurring once. The sample comprised peripheral blood. The receptors shown here come from a man in his 60s with COVID-19, enrolled during active disease.

The table lists this clone with a count of one. The chain joins TRBV29-1 to TRBJ2-1; possibly TRBD2 for D (6 bases). Trimming cost V 0 bases and J 3 bases, with 12 bases left between them. There are 15 residues in the CDR3. The V gene's germline CDR1 is SQVTM and CDR2 ANQGSEA. The CDR3 protein is CSVEEGDLFYNEQFF. The CDR3 bases are TGCAGCGTTGAAGAAGGGGACTTATTCTACAATGAGCAGTTCTTC.

V usage is TRBV5-3 and J usage is TRBJ1-5; D unclear. TRBV5-3 is marked as an open reading frame, function uncertain. This CDR3 comprises 13 residues. Trimming left V 4 bases short and J 4 bases short, with 9 bases between. The CDR3 nucleotides read TGTGCCAGAAGCCTGCCCCGGAATCAGCCCCAGCATTTT. It encodes CARSLPRNQPQHF.

This chain's CDR3 is CASSPPEGGRTDTQYF. DNA for the CDR3: TGTGCCAGCTCACCACCGGAAGGGGGTCGAACAGATACGCAGTATTTT. The V and J genes are TRBV18 and TRBJ2-3, with TRBD1 as a possible D gene (6 bases). The CDR3 has 16 residues. Germline CDR1 reads KGHSH; CDR2 reads LQKENI. Trimming took 0 bases from V and 3 from J, leaving 13 bases between them. The whole variable domain, remainder taken from reference TRBV18 and TRBJ2-3, is NAGVMQNPRHLVRRRGQEARLRCSPMKGHSHVYWYRQLPEEGLKFMVYLQKENIIDESGMPKERFSAEFPKEGPSILRIQQVVRGDSAAYFCASSPPEGGRTDTQYFGPGTRLTVL.

This clone has more than one count but fewer than ten. The rearrangement uses TRBV7-8 and TRBJ1-6, with a weak D call TRBD1 (5 bases). This CDR3 is 16 amino acids long. V was trimmed by 5 bases and J by 9 bases, leaving 20 bases between them. From germline, CDR1 is SGHVS and CDR2 FQNEAQ. Written as DNA, the CDR3 is TGTGCCAGCAGCCCTCCCGCCACAGGCGGTGGTTCACCCCTCCACTTT. As protein: CASSPPATGGGSPLHF.

The chain combines TRBV27 with TRBJ2-3; D not resolved. Germline-derived CDR1 and CDR2 are MNHEY and SMNVEV (reference sequence). This CDR3 spans 13 amino acids. Trimming pared 6 bases from V and 1 base from J, leaving 8 bases between. CDR3 region: CASRRSGTDTQYF. CDR3 DNA sequence: TGTGCCAGCAGAAGGAGTGGCACAGATACGCAGTATTTT.

The V gene is TRBV19, the J gene TRBJ2-5, with D perhaps matching TRBD1 (6 bases). CDR3 length equals 15 residues. Germline V gives CDR1 LNHDA, CDR2 SQIVND (reference sequence). V lost 1 base and J 5 bases, leaving 14 bases between the germline ends. Here the CDR3 DNA reads TGTGCCAGTAGTATAGGAGAACAGGGTCAGGAGACCCAGTACTTC. This sequence encodes CASSIGEQGQETQYF.

The J gene is TRBJ2-7, the V gene TRBV19, with 9 bases matching TRBD2. V lost 2 bases to trimming and J lost 3 bases; unmatched junction nucleotides: 5. The CDR3 is made up of 15 amino acids. Germline CDR1 is LNHDA and CDR2 is SQIVND (reference sequence). For the CDR3, the DNA is TGTGCCAGTAGTATACCGGGACTAGCTATCTACGAGCAGTACTTC. It encodes CASSIPGLAIYEQYF.

V usage is TRBV28 and J usage is TRBJ2-7, with D possibly matching TRBD2 (5 bases). The germline V gene encodes CDR1 MDHEN and CDR2 SYDVKM. CDR3 size: 13 residues. The V end lost 10 bases, the J end lost 3 bases, and 16 bases lay between the germline ends. CDR3 nucleotides: TGTGCCATATCGCCGGGAAAAGGCTACGAGCAGTACTTC. Protein: CAISPGKGYEQYF.

The genes are TRBV6-5 and TRBJ1-1; D not resolved. Germline values: CDR1 MNHEY, CDR2 SVGAGI. This CDR3 is built from 13 residues. V was shortened by 5 bases and J by 3 bases, with 10 bases between the two germline ends. CDR3 region: CASSPRGDTEAFF. The CDR3 bases are TGTGCCAGCAGTCCTCGGGGTGACACTGAAGCTTTCTTT.

V is TRBV5-4 and J is TRBJ1-5; 9 bases are shared with TRBD1. The CDR3 runs 15 residues. V lost 1 base, J lost 7 bases, and 6 bases stayed unmatched. Per germline, CDR1 SGHNT and CDR2 YYREEE (reference sequence). Here the CDR3 reads CASSLWDRVDQPQHF. The DNA of the CDR3 is TGTGCCAGCAGCTTGTGGGACAGGGTGGACCAGCCCCAGCATTTT.

The chain has TRBV30 and TRBJ2-1; 11 nucleotides match TRBD1. The CDR3 spans 22 residues. Germline CDR1 reads GTSNPN; CDR2 reads SVGIG (reference sequence). With V trimmed by 3 bases and J by 8 bases, 30 bases remained unmatched. DNA of the CDR3: TGTGCCTGGAGCCCTCCCGGGACAGGGGGACGTAATAGGCTAGCGGGTTTGTATGAGCAGTTCTTC. It codes for CAWSPPGTGGRNRLAGLYEQFF.

The chain couples TRBV7-3 to TRBJ2-2, with D possibly TRBD1 on 5 matching bases. V lost 8 bases to trimming and J lost 1 base, with 8 bases between them. CDR3 length: 13 residues. Germline CDR1 reads SGHTA; CDR2 reads FQGTGA. CDR3 DNA sequence: TGTGCCAGCCTGCAGGGGAACACCGGGGAGCTGTTTTTT. It yields the protein CASLQGNTGELFF. Full variable domain (missing parts from reference TRBV7-3 and TRBJ2-2): GAGVSQTPSNKVTEKGKYVELRCDPISGHTALYWYRQSLGQGPEFLIYFQGTGAADDSGLPNDRFFAVRPEGSVSTLKIQRTERGDSAVYLCASLQGNTGELFFGEGSRLTVL.

This chain uses TRBV5-1 with TRBJ2-1; 10 bases are a match to TRBD2. V dropped 5 bases and J dropped 4; count of bases not matched to a gene: 6. The germline CDR1 and CDR2 sequences are SGHRS and YFSETQ. CDR3 length equals 15 residues. The chain's CDR3 is CASRQTSGKYNEQFF. The CDR3 DNA follows: TGCGCCAGCAGGCAAACTAGCGGGAAGTACAATGAGCAGTTCTTC.

This clone has a single count. The chain uses TRBV5-1 and TRBJ1-1; 11 positions agree with TRBD1. The germline CDR1 and CDR2 sequences are SGHRS and YFSETQ. The CDR3 runs 16 residues. Trimming at V came to 1 base and at J to 4 bases, leaving 6 bases not matched to a gene. The CDR3 spells CASSLRTGGEGTEAFF. As DNA, the CDR3 is TGCGCCAGCAGCTTGAGGACAGGGGGCGAGGGCACTGAAGCTTTCTTT.

J is TRBJ2-5 and V is TRBV12-5, with D perhaps TRBD2 (5 bases). Germline CDR1 is LGHNT and CDR2 is FRNRAP. CDR3 length equals 12 residues. Trimming stripped 2 bases from V and 7 bases from J, with 8 bases between. The CDR3 DNA reads as TGTGCTAGTGGTTTGCTTCGGGGGACCCAGTACTTC. Translation gives CASGLLRGTQYF.

The rearrangement uses TRBV6-2 or TRBV6-3 and TRBJ2-1; TRBD2 matches at 7 bases. Germline CDR1 reads MNHEY; CDR2 reads SVGEGT. J was trimmed by 1 base and V by 6 bases; bases with no gene match: 12. The CDR3 spans 17 residues. The CDR3 spells CASSPPRRELSYNEQFF. In DNA, the CDR3 is TGTGCCAGCAGCCCTCCCAGGCGGGAGCTGTCCTACAATGAGCAGTTCTTC.